One sample yielded the 8 T cell receptor beta chains listed below, sequenced in a study of shared clonotypes between healthy human individuals. Naive CD8 cells lacked CD45RO and underwent positive selection for CCR7, leaving out terminally differentiated effector memory CD45RA+ cells. The assay was immunoSEQ multiplex PCR, and TCRdb's table has in-frame clones only and misses some. Altogether about 2,100,000 clones are present, 93% being singletons, with the ten largest covering about 1.5%. What was sequenced was naive CD8+ T cells from PBMCs. These receptors were obtained from a young man in good health. Some clones in this sample may be carry-over from other donors' samples.

This chain's CDR3 is CASSTGQGGLLSGANVLTF. The CDR3 DNA sequence: TGTGCCAGCAGTACGGGACAGGGGGGGCTCCTCTCTGGGGCCAACGTCCTGACTTTC. V is TRBV27 and J is TRBJ2-6, with 11 positions matching TRBD1. V gave up 5 bases and J gave up 0 bases; unmatched junction bases: 9. CDR3 length equals 19 residues. Germline-derived CDR1 and CDR2 are MNHEY and SMNVEV (reference sequence).

Here the CDR3 reads CASSTRLLTDTQYF. CDR3 nucleotides: TGTGCCAGCAGCACACGTTTACTCACAGATACGCAGTATTTT. The V gene is TRBV9, the J gene TRBJ2-3; D remains ambiguous. Germline V gene sequence: CDR1 SGDLS, CDR2 YYNGEE. V was clipped by 4 bases and J by 2 bases, with 11 bases between them. This CDR3 region has 14 residues. Drawing the rest from reference TRBV9 and TRBJ2-3, the complete variable domain is DSGVTQTPKHLITATGQRVTLRCSPRSGDLSVYWYQQSLDQGLQFLIQYYNGEERAKGNILERFSAQQFPDLHSELNLSSLELGDSALYFCASSTRLLTDTQYFGPGTRLTVL.

This clone occurred a few times. The chain carries TRBV4-2 and TRBJ1-3; D unclear. The CDR3 is 15 amino acids. The germline V and J ends were trimmed by 0 bases and 2 bases, with 8 bases remaining between them. The germline V gene encodes CDR1 LGHNA and CDR2 YNFKEQ. CDR3 sequence reads: CASSQDMGAGNTIYF. CDR3 bases: TGTGCCAGCAGCCAAGATATGGGAGCTGGAAACACCATATATTTT.

The chain links TRBV9 to TRBJ2-7; the D gene is possibly TRBD1 (6 bases). The V and J ends lost 3 bases and 5 bases respectively, with 15 bases between them. The CDR3 has 14 amino acids. The germline CDR1 and CDR2 sequences are SGDLS and YYNGEE. CDR3 protein: CASSAYTQGNEQYF. The CDR3 nucleotides are TGTGCCAGCAGCGCGTATACACAGGGTAACGAGCAGTACTTC.

The V and J genes are TRBV28 and TRBJ1-6; D unresolved. V lost 8 bases, J lost 0 bases, and 17 bases lay in between. The CDR3 loop spans 17 amino acids. Germline V gene sequence: CDR1 MDHEN, CDR2 SYDVKM. Here the CDR3 reads CASYGMGRSSYNSPLHF. CDR3 nucleotides: TGTGCCAGCTACGGAATGGGCAGAAGCTCCTATAATTCACCCCTCCACTTT. Variable domain in full (rest from reference TRBV28 and TRBJ1-6): DVKVTQSSRYLVKRTGEKVFLECVQDMDHENMFWYRQDPGLGLRLIYFSYDVKMKEKGDIPEGYSVSREKKERFSLILESASTNQTSMYLCASYGMGRSSYNSPLHFGNGTRLTVT.

The J gene is TRBJ2-7, the V gene TRBV11-2; a possible D gene is TRBD2 (6 bases). Germline V gives CDR1 SGHAT, CDR2 FQNNGV. The CDR3 is 12 residues long. The V end was cut by 5 bases, the J end by 5 bases, with 10 bases between. The CDR3 is CASSHWGDEQYF. In DNA, the CDR3 is TGTGCCAGCAGCCACTGGGGGGACGAGCAGTACTTC. Variable domain in full (rest from reference TRBV11-2 and TRBJ2-7): EAGVAQSPRYKIIEKRQSVAFWCNPISGHATLYWYQQILGQGPKLLIQFQNNGVVDDSQLPKDRFSAERLKGVDSTLKIQPAKLEDSAVYLCASSHWGDEQYFGPGTRLTVT.

V is TRBV25-1 and J is TRBJ2-7; D is uncertain. The CDR3 contains 12 residues. V dropped 10 bases and J dropped 3 bases, with 13 bases sitting between them. Germline CDR1 and CDR2: MGHDK and SYGVNS. DNA for the CDR3: TGTGCCACCCGTGTGGGGAACTACGAGCAGTACTTC. This codes for CATRVGNYEQYF.

This clone occurred once. Written as DNA, the CDR3 is TGTGCCAGCAGTTCGAACCGACAGGGTGACTATGGCTACACCTTC. Its translation is CASSSNRQGDYGYTF. This rearrangement joins TRBV27 to TRBJ1-2; 7 bases agree with TRBD1. The CDR3 extends over 15 amino acids. Germline loops: CDR1 MNHEY, CDR2 SMNVEV (reference sequence). Germline trimming cut 4 bases from V and 3 bases from J; bases unmatched to any gene: 8.